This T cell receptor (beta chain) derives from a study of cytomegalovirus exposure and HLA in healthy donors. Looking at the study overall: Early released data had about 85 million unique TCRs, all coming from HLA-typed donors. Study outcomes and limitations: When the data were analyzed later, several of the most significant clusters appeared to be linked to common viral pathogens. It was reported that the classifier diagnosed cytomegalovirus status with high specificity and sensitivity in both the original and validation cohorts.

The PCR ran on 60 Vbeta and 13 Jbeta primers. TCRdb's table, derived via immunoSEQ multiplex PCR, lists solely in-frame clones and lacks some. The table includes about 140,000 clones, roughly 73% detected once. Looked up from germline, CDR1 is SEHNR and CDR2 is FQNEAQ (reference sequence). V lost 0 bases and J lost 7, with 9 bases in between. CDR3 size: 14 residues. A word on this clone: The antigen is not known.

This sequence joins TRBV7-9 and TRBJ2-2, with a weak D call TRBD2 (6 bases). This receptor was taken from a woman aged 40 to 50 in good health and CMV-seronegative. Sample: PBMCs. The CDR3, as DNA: TGTGCCAGCAGCTTAGCATCGGGGGTCGGGGAGCTGTTTTTT. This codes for CASSLASGVGELFF.